This TCR beta chain was captured in a study of blood T cells in healthy people across ages. Germline V gene lookup returns CDR1 MNHEY and CDR2 SMNVEV (reference sequence). CDR3 size: 16 residues. The V end lost 5 bases, the J end lost 2 bases, and 13 bases lay between the germline ends. Primed by a sample-barcoded 5' primer and a J-beta primer mix, a second PCR proceeded for 7 to 11 cycles. TCRdb reanalysed the 5' RACE reads using MiXCR and keeps one entry per CDR3 protein. The sample has fewer than 900,000 distinct CDR3 sequences; roughly 44% are singletons. This clonotype occurred many times. The sequence was collected from a woman in her sixties or seventies in good health. The specimen was blood. The genes are TRBV27 and TRBJ2-6; TRBD1 is a possible D gene (6 bases). The CDR3 DNA sequence: TGTGCCAGCAGTGCGACAGGACCCCCTGGGGCCAACGTCCTGACTTTC. It translates to CASSATGPPGANVLTF.